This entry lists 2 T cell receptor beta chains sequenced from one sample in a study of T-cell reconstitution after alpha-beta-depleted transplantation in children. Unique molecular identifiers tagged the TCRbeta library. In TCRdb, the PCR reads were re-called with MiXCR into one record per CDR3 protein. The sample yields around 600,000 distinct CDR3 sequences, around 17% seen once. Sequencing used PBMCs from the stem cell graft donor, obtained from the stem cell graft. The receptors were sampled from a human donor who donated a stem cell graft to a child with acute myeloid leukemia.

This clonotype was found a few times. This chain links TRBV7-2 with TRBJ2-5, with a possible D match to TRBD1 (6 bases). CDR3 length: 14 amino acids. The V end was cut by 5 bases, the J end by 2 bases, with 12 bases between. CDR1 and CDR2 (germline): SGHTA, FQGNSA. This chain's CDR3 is CASSAQQGQETQYF. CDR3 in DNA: TGTGCCAGCAGCGCTCAACAGGGTCAAGAGACCCAGTACTTC.

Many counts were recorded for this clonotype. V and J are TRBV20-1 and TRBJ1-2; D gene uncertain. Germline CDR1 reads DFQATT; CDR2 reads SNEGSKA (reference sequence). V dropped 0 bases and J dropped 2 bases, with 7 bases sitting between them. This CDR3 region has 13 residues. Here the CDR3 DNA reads TGCAGTGCTAGAGATTTCGAGAACTATGGCTACACCTTC. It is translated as CSARDFENYGYTF.